This T cell receptor beta chain was identified in a study of blood T cell repertoires in COVID-19. Study-wide context: Nucleic acid was either cDNA or gDNA, and it came from T cells, B-cell-depleted T cells, or PBMCs.

The CDR3 consists of 14 residues. Germline V gives CDR1 DFQATT, CDR2 SNEGSKA (reference sequence). Trimming removed 3 bases from V and 7 bases from J, with 15 bases in between. The method was immunoSEQ multiplex PCR; TCRdb's version includes in-frame clones alone and lacks a portion of them. The data contain fewer than 350,000 clones, 85% of them singletons. The sample taken for sequencing was PBMCs or T cells enriched from blood (not recorded which). The sequence came from a woman aged 25 to 39 who had been exposed to COVID-19. This chain links TRBV20-1 with TRBJ1-4; D gene ambiguous. CDR3 DNA: TGCAGTGCTAGTTCCCCCACCCCCGGTGAAAAACTGTTTTTT. Translation gives CSASSPTPGEKLFF.